Below are 2 T cell receptor beta chains sequenced from a single sample in a study of CD8+ T cells in alopecia areata. Isolated RNA was reverse transcribed into cDNA used as the sequencing template. Here immunoSEQ multiplex PCR was the method, and the copy in TCRdb shows in-frame clones only, minus some. The profile covers 45,000 to 60,000 clones, with about 96% appearing a single time and approximately 24% taken by the ten largest. This material consisted of CD8+ T cells sorted from blood, taken at week 0. The receptors shown here come from a human donor with alopecia areata.

V and J are TRBV7-3 and TRBJ2-3, with 7 bases lining up with TRBD2. Germline V gene lookup returns CDR1 SGHTA and CDR2 FQGTGA. V was clipped by 5 bases and J by 1 base; unmatched bases: 3. The CDR3 loop spans 14 amino acids. CDR3 nucleotides: TGTGCCAGCAGCCCTAGCGGACGCACAGATACGCAGTATTTT. Its protein product is CASSPSGRTDTQYF.

The rearrangement links TRBV14 to TRBJ2-5; 7 positions agree with TRBD1. Germline CDR1 SGHDN, CDR2 FVKESK. V shed 0 bases, J shed 0 bases, and the junction held 13 bases outside the gene matches. This CDR3 is 19 amino acids long. This CDR3 is CASSQDRPYRGDHQETQYF. Here the CDR3 DNA reads TGTGCCAGCAGCCAAGACCGTCCCTACAGGGGCGACCACCAAGAGACCCAGTACTTC.